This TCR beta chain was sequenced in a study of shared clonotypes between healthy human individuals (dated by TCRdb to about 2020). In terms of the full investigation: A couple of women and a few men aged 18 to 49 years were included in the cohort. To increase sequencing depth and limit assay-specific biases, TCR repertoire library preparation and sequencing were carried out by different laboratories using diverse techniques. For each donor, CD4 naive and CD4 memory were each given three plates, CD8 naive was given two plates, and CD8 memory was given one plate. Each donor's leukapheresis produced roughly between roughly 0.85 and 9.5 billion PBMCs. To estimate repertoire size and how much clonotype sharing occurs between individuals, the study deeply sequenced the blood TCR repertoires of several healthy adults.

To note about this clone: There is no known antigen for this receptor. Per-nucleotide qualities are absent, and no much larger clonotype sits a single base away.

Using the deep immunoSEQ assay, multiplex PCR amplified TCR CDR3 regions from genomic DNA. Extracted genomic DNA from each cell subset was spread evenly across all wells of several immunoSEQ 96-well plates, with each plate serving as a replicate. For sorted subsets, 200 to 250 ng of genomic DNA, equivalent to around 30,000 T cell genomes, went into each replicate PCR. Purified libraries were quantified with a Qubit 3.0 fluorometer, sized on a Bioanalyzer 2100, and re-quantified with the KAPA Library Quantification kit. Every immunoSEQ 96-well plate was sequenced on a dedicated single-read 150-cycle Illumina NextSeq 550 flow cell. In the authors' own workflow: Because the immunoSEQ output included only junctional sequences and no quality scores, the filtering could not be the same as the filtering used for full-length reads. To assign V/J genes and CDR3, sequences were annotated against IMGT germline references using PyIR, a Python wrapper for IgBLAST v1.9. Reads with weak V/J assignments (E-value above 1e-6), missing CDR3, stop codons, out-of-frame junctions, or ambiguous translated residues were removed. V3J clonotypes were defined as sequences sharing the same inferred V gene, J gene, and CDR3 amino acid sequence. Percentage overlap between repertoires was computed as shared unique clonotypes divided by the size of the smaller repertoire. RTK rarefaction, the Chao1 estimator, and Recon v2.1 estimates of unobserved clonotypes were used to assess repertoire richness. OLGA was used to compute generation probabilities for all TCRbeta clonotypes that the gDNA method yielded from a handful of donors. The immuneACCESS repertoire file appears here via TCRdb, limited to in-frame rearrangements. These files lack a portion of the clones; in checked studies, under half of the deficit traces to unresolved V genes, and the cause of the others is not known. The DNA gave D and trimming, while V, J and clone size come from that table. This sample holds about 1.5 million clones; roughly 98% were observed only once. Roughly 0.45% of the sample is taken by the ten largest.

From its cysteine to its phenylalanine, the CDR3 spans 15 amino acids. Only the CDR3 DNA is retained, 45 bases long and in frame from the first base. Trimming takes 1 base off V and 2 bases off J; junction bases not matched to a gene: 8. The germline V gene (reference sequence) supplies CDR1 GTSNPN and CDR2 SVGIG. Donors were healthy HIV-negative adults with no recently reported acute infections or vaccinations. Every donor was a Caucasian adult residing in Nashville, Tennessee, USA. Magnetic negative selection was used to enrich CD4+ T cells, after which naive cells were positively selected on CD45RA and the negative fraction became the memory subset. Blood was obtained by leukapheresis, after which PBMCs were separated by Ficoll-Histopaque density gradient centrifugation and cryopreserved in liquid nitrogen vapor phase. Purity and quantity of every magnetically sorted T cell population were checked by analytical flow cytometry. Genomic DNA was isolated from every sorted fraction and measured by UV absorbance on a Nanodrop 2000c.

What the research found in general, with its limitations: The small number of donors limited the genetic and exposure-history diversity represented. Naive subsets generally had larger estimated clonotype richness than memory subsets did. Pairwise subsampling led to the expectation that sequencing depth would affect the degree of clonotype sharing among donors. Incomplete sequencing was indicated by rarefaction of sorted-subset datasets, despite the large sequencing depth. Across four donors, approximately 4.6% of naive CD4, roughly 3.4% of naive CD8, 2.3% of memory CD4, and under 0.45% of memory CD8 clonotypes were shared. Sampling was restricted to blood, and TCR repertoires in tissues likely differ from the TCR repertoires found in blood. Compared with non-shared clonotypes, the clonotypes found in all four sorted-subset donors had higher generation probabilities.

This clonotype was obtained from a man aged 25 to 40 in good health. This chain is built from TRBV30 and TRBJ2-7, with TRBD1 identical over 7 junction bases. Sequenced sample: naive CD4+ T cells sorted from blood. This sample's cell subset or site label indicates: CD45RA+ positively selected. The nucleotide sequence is TGTGCCTGGAGTGATACCGGGACAGCCGCCTACGAGCAGTACTTC. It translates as CAWSDTGTAAYEQYF. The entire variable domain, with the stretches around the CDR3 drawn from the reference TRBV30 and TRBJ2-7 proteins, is SQTIHQWPATLVQPVGSPLSLECTVEGTSNPNLYWYRQAAGRGLQLLFYSVGIGQISSEVPQNLSASRPQDRQFILSSKKLLLSDSGFYLCAWSDTGTAAYEQYFGPGTRLTVT.